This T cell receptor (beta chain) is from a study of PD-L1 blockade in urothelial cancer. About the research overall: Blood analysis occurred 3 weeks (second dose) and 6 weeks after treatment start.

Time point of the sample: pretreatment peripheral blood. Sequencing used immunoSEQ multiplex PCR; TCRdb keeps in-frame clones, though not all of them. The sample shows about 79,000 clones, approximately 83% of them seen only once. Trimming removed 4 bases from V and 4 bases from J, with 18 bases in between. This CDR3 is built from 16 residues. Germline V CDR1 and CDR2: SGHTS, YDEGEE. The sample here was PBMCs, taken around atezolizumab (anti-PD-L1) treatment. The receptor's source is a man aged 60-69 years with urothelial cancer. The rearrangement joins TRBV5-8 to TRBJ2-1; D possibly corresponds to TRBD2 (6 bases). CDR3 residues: CASSPALAWVYNEQFF. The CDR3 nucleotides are TGTGCCAGCAGCCCGGCTCTAGCGTGGGTTTACAATGAGCAGTTCTTC. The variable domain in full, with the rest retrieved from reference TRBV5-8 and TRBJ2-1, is EAGVTQSPTHLIKTRGQQATLRCSPISGHTSVYWYQQALGLGLQFLLWYDEGEERNRGNFPPRFSGRQFPNYSSELNVNALELEDSALYLCASSPALAWVYNEQFFGPGTRLTVL.